This TCR beta chain was sequenced for a study of blood T cell repertoires in COVID-19. Study-level background: There were acute and convalescent COVID-19 samples, and they came from the United States, Italy and Spain.

Data came from immunoSEQ multiplex PCR; TCRdb stores just in-frame clones and leaves some out. This sample has roughly 75,000 clones, with about four fifths found just once. Germline assignment: CDR1 MNHEY and CDR2 SVGAGI. The CDR3 consists of 15 residues. V lost 5 bases and J lost 0, with 10 bases in between. This chain links TRBV6-5 with TRBJ2-2; D is uncertain. Sequenced: peripheral blood. The sequence was obtained from a woman between 65 and 79 years old with acute or convalescent COVID-19. CDR3 DNA sequence: TGTGCCAGCAGTACAGATTCCGCGAACACCGGGGAGCTGTTTTTT. Translating it yields CASSTDSANTGELFF.